Reported below is one TCR beta chain. Its antigen remains unknown. The germline V gene has CDR1 LNHDA and CDR2 SQIVND (reference sequence). Between the trimmed V and J ends, which lost 6 bases and 1 base, there was a span of 19 bases. The CDR3 covers 18 residues. This sample is drawn from a study of T cell responses to AZD1222 COVID-19 vaccine. Assay used: immunoSEQ multiplex PCR; TCRdb lists only in-frame clones, some missing. The repertoire holds about 120,000 clones, with approximately 88% as singletons. Findings and caveats of the study: There were mostly white British donors and more females than males, and clonal diversity was possibly underestimated. Spike regions recognized by vaccine-associated CD4 TCRs spanned the protein, led by 160-218 and 743-854. Samples come after the peak T cell response, not at day 14.

The material was peripheral blood, obtained on day 0 of AZD1222 vaccination. The sequence came from an adult in good health. This chain links TRBV19 with TRBJ2-6; D may be TRBD1 (6 bases). CDR3 residues: CASRMFRGSSSGANVLTF. In nucleotides, the CDR3 is TGTGCCAGTAGGATGTTCAGGGGTTCCTCTTCTGGGGCCAACGTCCTGACTTTC.